A selection of T cell receptor beta chains follows, all from one sample in a study of T cell changes during pregnancy in multiple sclerosis. Sequenced by immunoSEQ multiplex PCR; TCRdb stores in-frame clones only, minus some. The sample comprises about 67,000 clones, approximately 90% of which are singletons, and more than 1.4% rests with the top ten. Sequences were derived from peripheral blood, sampled in the second trimester of pregnancy. The source of these receptors is a female donor with multiple sclerosis, enrolled in a pregnancy study. CDR3s include the opening cysteine and the closing phenylalanine or tryptophan.

TRBV7-6 CASSLRSGAKETQYF
TRBV18 CASSHLEGEGPQHF
TRBV7-9 CASRRPGQGFDYGYTF
TRBV30 CASKTSGRVNEQYF
TRBV12-5 CASGSEPQHF
TRBV19 CASSMAGSTEAFF
TRBV7-2 CASSPYRNSANSPLHF
TRBV7-9 CASSPLAGGIQETQYF
TRBV11-2 CASSFNHRKTYGYTF
TRBV6-5 CASSYRGRSYEQYF
TRBV6-6 CATAHRGGANVLTF
TRBV7-6 CASSPTRTYEQYF
TRBV10-3 CAISESGQANQPQHF
TRBV7-7 CASSLDRENEQFF